Shown below are 20 T cell receptor beta chains from a single sample sequenced in a study of Tregs in tolerant kidney transplant recipients. Data came from immunoSEQ multiplex PCR; TCRdb stores just in-frame clones and leaves some out. The sample lists more than 60,000 clones; 85% to 90% were seen once. The material sequenced was CD4+ T cells from blood, taken before the transplant. The source is a human donor who received a combined kidney and bone marrow transplant.

The gene calls are TRBV20-1 and TRBJ2-5; possibly TRBD2 for D (5 bases). The CDR3 extends over 11 amino acids. V shed 8 bases and J shed 1 base, with 8 bases lying between them. The germline V gene encodes CDR1 DFQATT and CDR2 SNEGSKA (reference sequence). CDR3 sequence: CSPGSQETQYF. CDR3 sequence (DNA): TGCAGTCCGGGGAGCCAAGAGACCCAGTACTTC.

The rearrangement joins TRBV28 to TRBJ2-7; 9 positions match TRBD2. The CDR3 is made up of 13 amino acids. The trim removed 10 bases at V and 7 bases at J, leaving 11 bases unmatched. Germline V gene data show CDR1 as MDHEN and CDR2 as SYDVKM. DNA of the CDR3: TGTGCCACCCCCGGCGGGAGGGCGGGGGAGCAGTACTTC. It encodes CATPGGRAGEQYF.

This clone was counted once. The V call is TRBV28, the J call TRBJ2-5, with 9 bases identical to TRBD2. CDR3 size: 13 residues. J lost 5 bases, V lost 6 bases, and 4 bases had no gene match. CDR1 MDHEN and CDR2 SYDVKM come from the germline V gene. The CDR3 region has the DNA TGTGCCAGCAGCCTAGCGGGAAAGGAGACCCAGTACTTC. This translates into CASSLAGKETQYF.

V is TRBV28 and J is TRBJ1-1, with 7 bases identical to TRBD1. Germline lookup yields CDR1 MDHEN and CDR2 SYDVKM. This CDR3 is built from 14 residues. Losses at the gene ends were 4 bases for V and 8 bases for J; bases not matched to a gene: 10. This CDR3 is CASSSGTVLLEAFF. The DNA for the CDR3 is TGTGCCAGCAGTTCCGGGACAGTCCTACTAGAAGCTTTCTTT.

The J gene is TRBJ2-2, the V gene TRBV2, with TRBD1 matching 9 bases. The CDR3 contains 15 residues. V was clipped by 10 bases and J by 2 bases; unmatched bases: 8. Germline CDR1 is SNHLY and CDR2 is FYNNEI. CDR3 protein: CATRQGVANTGELFF. The CDR3 nucleotides are TGTGCCACCCGACAGGGGGTAGCAAACACCGGGGAGCTGTTTTTT.

V gene TRBV21-1 combines with J gene TRBJ1-3; the table assigns TRBD1, which was not confirmed against the DNA. TRBV21-1 is a pseudogene locus. This CDR3 region has 16 residues. DNA of the CDR3: TGTGCCAGCAGCGGGGGACAGGGGGCCTCTGGAAACACCATATATTTT. It encodes CASSGGQGASGNTIYF.

The chain is built from TRBV7-9 and TRBJ1-2; 9 bases match TRBD1. This CDR3 contains 14 residues. CDR1 is SEHNR, CDR2 FQNEAQ, per germline (reference sequence). Unmatched junction bases numbered 5, after V lost 2 bases and J lost 7 bases. This CDR3 reads CASSLSRTGVGYTF. The CDR3 region has the DNA TGTGCCAGCAGCTTATCTCGGACAGGGGTTGGCTACACCTTC.

V and J are TRBV4-1 and TRBJ1-5, with D possibly TRBD1 on 5 matching bases. Germline V lookup: CDR1 MGHRA, CDR2 YSYEKL. V lost 0 bases and J lost 1, with 10 bases in between. This CDR3 region has 16 residues. The CDR3 region is CASSQERWGSNQPQHF. In DNA form, the CDR3 reads TGCGCCAGCAGCCAAGAAAGGTGGGGCAGCAATCAGCCCCAGCATTTT.

This clone was counted between two and nine times. V gene TRBV7-9 combines with J gene TRBJ2-7; 7 nucleotides match TRBD2. The germline gives CDR1 SEHNR, CDR2 FQNEAQ (reference sequence). Unmatched junction bases numbered 4, after V lost 1 base and J lost 1 base. The CDR3 has 15 amino acids. The CDR3 nucleotides read TGTGCCAGCAGCTTAGGGCAGGGACTATCCTACGAGCAGTACTTC. Residues: CASSLGQGLSYEQYF.

This chain connects TRBV28 to TRBJ2-1; the match to TRBD2 covers 7 bases. Germline V gene data show CDR1 as MDHEN and CDR2 as SYDVKM. J gave up 8 bases and V 4 bases, and 14 bases lay outside the gene matches. This CDR3 has 16 residues. Here the CDR3 DNA reads TGTGCCAGCAGTTCACAATACGGACTAGGACTCCATGAGCAGTTCTTC. It codes for CASSSQYGLGLHEQFF. The whole variable domain, filled in from reference TRBV28 and TRBJ2-1, reads DVKVTQSSRYLVKRTGEKVFLECVQDMDHENMFWYRQDPGLGLRLIYFSYDVKMKEKGDIPEGYSVSREKKERFSLILESASTNQTSMYLCASSSQYGLGLHEQFFGPGTRLTVL.

The chain couples TRBV19 to TRBJ2-1; 11 positions match TRBD2. With 3 bases clipped from V and 7 bases from J, the junction kept 5 bases outside the gene matches. Germline V gene sequence: CDR1 LNHDA, CDR2 SQIVND (reference sequence). This CDR3 spans 15 amino acids. The chain's CDR3 is CASSMVAGGENEQFF. DNA for the CDR3: TGTGCCAGTAGTATGGTAGCGGGAGGGGAGAATGAGCAGTTCTTC.

The CDR3 sequence: CASSPDGTRETQYF. CDR3 in DNA: TGTGCCAGCTCACCAGATGGTACTAGGGAGACCCAGTACTTC. The chain has TRBV18 and TRBJ2-5; D may be TRBD2 (5 bases). Germline CDR1 reads KGHSH; CDR2 reads LQKENI. This CDR3 has 14 amino acids. Trimming took 2 bases from V and 5 from J, leaving 12 bases between them.

This clone was seen once. The chain joins TRBV27 to TRBJ2-5; TRBD1 might be the D (6 bases). V was cut by 4 bases and J by 6 bases, with 15 bases left in between. The CDR3 is 14 amino acids. In germline, CDR1 is MNHEY, CDR2 SMNVEV (reference sequence). The CDR3 protein is CASSSPSRGQTQYF. For the CDR3, the DNA is TGTGCCAGCAGTTCCCCAAGCAGGGGACAGACCCAGTACTTC.

The V call is TRBV11-2, the J call TRBJ2-5, with 9 bases identical to TRBD1. This CDR3 comprises 16 residues. With V trimmed by 6 bases and J by 2 bases, 10 bases remained unmatched. Germline CDR1 is SGHAT and CDR2 is FQNNGV. DNA for the CDR3: TGTGCCAGCAGGAGGGGACAGGGAAGAAAACAAGAGACCCAGTACTTC. Residues: CASRRGQGRKQETQYF.

V usage is TRBV29-1 and J usage is TRBJ2-3, with D perhaps matching TRBD2 (5 bases). The V and J ends lost 3 bases and 4 bases respectively, with 14 bases between them. The CDR3 spans 14 residues. Per germline, CDR1 SQVTM and CDR2 ANQGSEA. CDR3 loop: CSVERGRGPDTQYF. The CDR3 DNA reads as TGCAGCGTTGAGCGAGGGAGAGGTCCAGATACGCAGTATTTT.

This chain links TRBV29-1 with TRBJ1-2; TRBD1 is a possible D gene (6 bases). The CDR3 totals 12 residues. V lost 1 base, J lost 9 bases, and 12 bases lay in between. Germline V CDR1 and CDR2: SQVTM, ANQGSEA. CDR3 nucleotide sequence: TGCAGCGTTGAAGGAGACAGGTCCCGCTACACCTTC. It specifies CSVEGDRSRYTF. Using reference TRBV29-1 and TRBJ1-2 for the parts outside the CDR3, the full variable domain is SAVISQKPSRDICQRGTSLTIQCQVDSQVTMMFWYRQQPGQSLTLIATANQGSEATYESGFVIDKFPISRPNLTFSTLTVSNMSPEDSSIYLCSVEGDRSRYTFGSGTRLTVV.

This CDR3 reads CASSLAIGGRTEAFF. DNA of the CDR3: TGTGCCAGCAGCTTGGCTATAGGGGGACGGACTGAAGCTTTCTTT. This chain links TRBV7-9 with TRBJ1-1; a weak D match, TRBD1 (6 bases). V was cut by 3 bases and J by 5 bases, with 16 bases left in between. CDR1 and CDR2 (germline): SEHNR, FQNEAQ (reference sequence). This CDR3 comprises 15 residues.

The gene calls are TRBV4-1 and TRBJ2-1; TRBD2 matches at 9 bases. The CDR3 runs 16 residues. CDR1 is MGHRA, CDR2 YSYEKL, per germline. J lost 4 bases, V lost 2 bases, and 6 bases had no gene match. CDR3 sequence (DNA): TGCGCCAGCAGCCAACCCGGGACTAGCCGATACAATGAGCAGTTCTTC. Residues: CASSQPGTSRYNEQFF.

This chain links TRBV25-1 with TRBJ1-3; no firm D call. The CDR3 runs to 11 residues. Germline V lookup: CDR1 MGHDK, CDR2 SYGVNS. The germline V and J ends were trimmed by 2 bases and 6 bases, with 2 bases remaining between them. CDR3: CASSELNTIYF. The CDR3 region has the DNA TGTGCCAGCAGTGAACTAAACACCATATATTTT.

The chain is built from TRBV5-6 and TRBJ1-2; no reliable D call. Germline CDR1 and CDR2: SGHDT and YYEEEE. The CDR3 runs to 13 residues. Trimming shortened V by 0 bases and J by 6 bases, and 9 bases separated the two germline ends. In DNA form, the CDR3 reads TGTGCCAGCAGCTTGGAGCGGGCGGATGGCTACACCTTC. Translated, it gives CASSLERADGYTF. The full variable domain, in which reference TRBV5-6 and TRBJ1-2 provide the parts outside the CDR3, is DAGVTQSPTHLIKTRGQQVTLRCSPKSGHDTVSWYQQALGQGPQFIFQYYEEEERQRGNFPDRFSGHQFPNYSSELNVNALLLGDSALYLCASSLERADGYTFGSGTRLTVV.